Sequencing of this TCR beta chain was carried out in a study of beta chain features in type 1 diabetes. The CDR3 loop spans 17 amino acids. V was pared by 1 base and J by 1 base, with 11 bases between. CDR1 and CDR2 from the germline V gene are MDHEN and SYDVKM. This clone was observed a few times. The entirety of the isolated RNA underwent reverse transcription, so expressed TCRB transcripts were sequenced. Using immunoSEQ multiplex PCR, the repertoire was profiled, and TCRdb retains in-frame clones only, with some absent. The sample records around 180,000 clones, less than 15% being singletons. This sequence originates from a woman aged 18-30 years in good health. The rearrangement uses TRBV28 and TRBJ2-6; weak D call: TRBD2 (5 bases). Material: central memory CD4+ T cells from blood. CDR3: CASSLSLGESGANVLTF. CDR3 nucleotides: TGTGCCAGCAGTTTATCTCTCGGGGAGTCTGGGGCCAACGTCCTGACTTTC. Using reference TRBV28 and TRBJ2-6 for the parts outside the CDR3, the full variable domain is DVKVTQSSRYLVKRTGEKVFLECVQDMDHENMFWYRQDPGLGLRLIYFSYDVKMKEKGDIPEGYSVSREKKERFSLILESASTNQTSMYLCASSLSLGESGANVLTFGAGSRLTVL.